This TCR beta chain was documented in a study of blood T cell repertoires in COVID-19. At the level of the study: Researchers got acute and convalescent COVID-19 samples from the United States, Italy and Spain. PBMCs, B-cell-depleted T cells, or T cells were the source of the cDNA or gDNA that made up the material.

This clone appeared a few times. Recovered status in Cohort 3 required two negative PCRs, clearance, or symptom resolution. This CDR3 region has 18 residues. The germline CDR1 and CDR2 sequences are SGHTS and YDEGEE. V shed 0 bases, J shed 4 bases, and the junction held 7 bases outside the gene matches. In the authors' methods: Reference gene primers were amplified, and this amplification served to estimate nucleated cell counts. Produced via immunoSEQ multiplex PCR; TCRdb's table is partial and in-frame only. The D gene and trimming were derived from the DNA, and the V and J assignments and clone size from that table. This table holds hundreds of thousands of clones, 80% to 90% found once.

The clonotype was recovered from a woman under 30 who had recovered from COVID-19. V usage is TRBV5-8 and J usage is TRBJ2-2, with 12 positions matching TRBD1. The sequencing sample was made of PBMCs or T cells enriched from blood (not recorded which). CDR3 sequence reads: CASSLVFGTGGVTGELFF. The CDR3 bases are TGTGCCAGCAGCTTGGTATTTGGGACAGGGGGCGTCACCGGGGAGCTGTTTTTT.